A single T cell receptor beta chain is shown here with its context. Its antigen is undetermined. This could be a read error, since a much larger clone is one nucleotide away. The conserved phenylalanine or tryptophan is not found at the CDR3 terminus, so this likely reflects a read error. This sample is part of a study of T cell repertoires in cytomegalovirus infection. For the study at large: Evidence of both CMV infection and a matching HLA type came from public TCR beta signatures. The study, taken as a whole, reports: Across the ex vivo response, the dominant clonotypes were HLA-C-restricted CMV-specific TCR beta clonotypes.

The CDR3 spans 12 residues. Trimming cost V 2 bases and J 1 base, with 2 bases left between them. Germline CDR1 reads MNHEY; CDR2 reads SVGAGI. TCRdb reprocessed the reads via MiXCR and lists one record per CDR3 protein. The repertoire has approximately 550,000 distinct CDR3 sequences, 16% of them found once; the top ten carry about 24%. The sample comprised CD8+ T cells from PBMCs. The V and J genes are TRBV6-5 and TRBJ2-5; no reliable D call. The sequence was obtained from a human donor in good health (CMV status not recorded). Some clones in this sample may be carry-over from other donors' samples. CDR3 protein: CASSYSQETQYL. In DNA, the CDR3 is TGTGCCAGCAGTTACAGCCAAGAGACCCAGTACTTA.